These T cell receptor beta chains were read from a single sample in a study of cytomegalovirus exposure and HLA in healthy donors. TCRdb keeps only in-frame clones here, not all; method: immunoSEQ multiplex PCR. The listing contains around 46,000 clones. The sequenced sample was PBMCs. All receptors derive from a woman aged 35 to 49 in good health and CMV-seronegative. Each CDR3 is given with its conserved first and last residue. Fields, in order: J gene, V gene, D gene, CDR3 DNA, CDR3 protein. A D gene is named only where the DNA matches it firmly.

J gene: TRBJ2-1; V gene: TRBV5-4; D gene: TRBD2; CDR3 DNA: TGTGCCAGCAGCCTAAGACTAGCGGGGGGCAATGAGCAGTTCTTC; CDR3 protein: CASSLRLAGGNEQFF
J gene: TRBJ2-7; V gene: TRBV18; D gene: .; CDR3 DNA: TGTGCCAGCTCACCCTCAGGGGGGCACGAGCAGTACTTC; CDR3 protein: CASSPSGGHEQYF
J gene: TRBJ1-1; V gene: TRBV6-4; D gene: .; CDR3 DNA: TGTGCCAGGGGGACAAACACTGAAGCTTTCTTT; CDR3 protein: CARGTNTEAFF
J gene: TRBJ1-1; V gene: TRBV6-1; D gene: .; CDR3 DNA: TGTGCCAGCAGTGAAAGTTCCTTTTCGGGTACGAACACTGAAGCTTTCTTT; CDR3 protein: CASSESSFSGTNTEAFF
J gene: TRBJ2-3; V gene: TRBV7-3; D gene: TRBD2; CDR3 DNA: TGTGCCAGCAGCTCCGGAGGGCGGGAGACCGATACGCAGTATTTT; CDR3 protein: CASSSGGRETDTQYF
J gene: TRBJ1-4; V gene: TRBV28; D gene: .; CDR3 DNA: TGTGCCAGCAGTCCAGTTTATAATGAAAAACTGTTTTTT; CDR3 protein: CASSPVYNEKLFF
J gene: TRBJ2-5; V gene: TRBV5-1; D gene: TRBD2; CDR3 DNA: TGCGCCAGCAGCTTGGAGACTAGCGAAACGCAAGAGACCCAGTACTTC; CDR3 protein: CASSLETSETQETQYF
J gene: TRBJ2-3; V gene: TRBV7-3; D gene: .; CDR3 DNA: TGTGCCAGCAGCCCAACTCGTAACAGGCCTCGGGATACGCAGTATTTT; CDR3 protein: CASSPTRNRPRDTQYF
J gene: TRBJ1-1; V gene: TRBV25-1; D gene: TRBD1; CDR3 DNA: TGTGCCAGCAGTGCCTGGGACAGGGTCGCAGTTGAAGCTTTCTTT; CDR3 protein: CASSAWDRVAVEAFF
J gene: TRBJ1-2; V gene: TRBV7-9; D gene: .; CDR3 DNA: TGTGCCAGCAGCTTAGATGGCCGCGATCGACTTCAAAACTATGGCTACACCTTC; CDR3 protein: CASSLDGRDRLQNYGYTF
J gene: TRBJ2-7; V gene: TRBV5-1; D gene: TRBD1; CDR3 DNA: TGCGCCCGCAGACGGGACAGAGGCTACGAGCAGTACTTC; CDR3 protein: CARRRDRGYEQYF
J gene: TRBJ2-7; V gene: TRBV27; D gene: TRBD2; CDR3 DNA: TGTGCCAGCAGTTCCCCGGGACTAGCGGGAGGGTACGAGCAGTACTTC; CDR3 protein: CASSSPGLAGGYEQYF
J gene: TRBJ2-1; V gene: TRBV9; D gene: .; CDR3 DNA: TGTGCCAGCAGCGCGGGTTACAATGAGCAGTTCTTC; CDR3 protein: CASSAGYNEQFF
J gene: TRBJ2-5; V gene: TRBV30; D gene: TRBD2; CDR3 DNA: TGTGCTTGGAGTGGGACTAGCGTAGAGACCCAGTACTTC; CDR3 protein: CAWSGTSVETQYF